One T cell receptor beta chain is described in this entry. Its antigen is not known. The sequenced template was cDNA made from the entire isolated RNA. Clones were sequenced by immunoSEQ multiplex PCR, and TCRdb holds only the in-frame ones, with some missing. Of about 180,000 clones in the sample, 6.5% to 9.5% were seen once. The data originate from a study of beta chain features in type 1 diabetes. Study-wide results and caveats: Still unanswered here is whether HLA type influences TCRB rearrangement. People with Type 1 diabetes carried modestly yet significantly shorter TCRB CDR3s in all four CD4+ subsets.

Germline CDR1 SGHRS, CDR2 YFSETQ. This CDR3 contains 15 residues. V gave up 10 bases and J gave up 3 bases; unmatched junction bases: 15. CD4+ naive, central memory, regulatory and stem cell-like memory subsets were isolated by sorting on CD45RO/CCR7/CD25/CD127/CD95/CD27. The V gene is TRBV5-1, the J gene TRBJ1-1; 7 nucleotides match TRBD1. The TCR was taken from a woman aged 40 to 55 with type 1 diabetes. The specimen was central memory CD4+ T cells from blood. CDR3 sequence reads: CASRPGYRGDTEAFF. Here the CDR3 DNA reads TGCGCCTCAAGGCCTGGGTACAGGGGAGACACTGAAGCTTTCTTT.